These 8 T cell receptor beta chains were all obtained from the same sample, sequenced in a study of siplizumab effects on memory and regulatory T cells. Profiled with immunoSEQ multiplex PCR; TCRdb holds only in-frame clones, not every one. This sample has 90,000 to 140,000 clones, with roughly 91% found just once. Sample: CD4+ T cells sorted from blood. These receptors were obtained from a human donor in good health.

This clone was seen more than once but under ten times. The chain couples TRBV30 to TRBJ1-5; D ambiguous. Trimming removed 2 bases from V and 3 bases from J, with 14 bases in between. CDR3 size: 15 residues. CDR1 is GTSNPN and CDR2 is SVGIG in the germline V gene (reference sequence). CDR3 protein: CAWSPPARVNQPQHF. As DNA, the CDR3 is TGTGCCTGGAGTCCCCCGGCCCGAGTCAATCAGCCCCAGCATTTT.

The rearrangement joins TRBV6-5 to TRBJ1-1; D ambiguous. Trimming removed 4 bases at V and 1 base at J, with 10 bases between. The CDR3 sequence is 14 residues long. Per germline, CDR1 MNHEY and CDR2 SVGAGI. The CDR3, as DNA: TGTGCCAGCAGTTTTGGACGGGCGAACACTGAAGCTTTCTTT. Translation gives CASSFGRANTEAFF.

In this sample, this clone turned up once. V is TRBV11-3 and J is TRBJ1-1; D is unclear. CDR3 size: 14 residues. CDR1 is SGHNT and CDR2 is YENEEA in the germline V gene. Trimming removed 0 bases at V and 2 bases at J, with 7 bases between. The CDR3 is CASSLDGDNTEAFF. In nucleotides, the CDR3 is TGTGCCAGCAGCTTAGACGGCGATAACACTGAAGCTTTCTTT. Full variable domain (remainder filled in from reference TRBV11-3 and TRBJ1-1): EAGVVQSPRYKIIEKKQPVAFWCNPISGHNTLYWYLQNLGQGPELLIRYENEEAVDDSQLPKDRFSAERLKGVDSTLKIQPAELGDSAVYLCASSLDGDNTEAFFGQGTRLTVV.

J is TRBJ2-1 and V is TRBV10-1; D gene unclear. From germline, CDR1 is WNHNN and CDR2 SYGVQD (reference sequence). The CDR3 totals 13 residues. Trimming stripped 6 bases from V and 6 bases from J, with 12 bases between. Here the CDR3 reads CASRPDGFNEQFF. In DNA, the CDR3 is TGCGCCAGCAGACCTGACGGCTTCAATGAGCAGTTCTTC.

This rearrangement joins TRBV5-1 to TRBJ1-5; D is ambiguous. The CDR3 runs 15 residues. V dropped 1 base and J dropped 2 bases, with 10 bases sitting between them. CDR1 is SGHRS and CDR2 is YFSETQ in the germline V gene. CDR3 coding DNA: TGCGCCAGCAGCTTGTCTGCTTCGGGCAATCAGCCCCAGCATTTT. The encoded protein is CASSLSASGNQPQHF.

CDR3 loop: CASSLGFRDTSYEQYF. The DNA of the CDR3 is TGCGCCAGCAGCTTGGGCTTCCGGGACACTTCCTACGAGCAGTACTTC. The rearrangement uses TRBV5-1 and TRBJ2-7, with D perhaps matching TRBD1 (6 bases). The CDR3 has 16 residues. V lost 0 bases and J 1 base, leaving 14 bases between the germline ends. CDR1 and CDR2 from the germline V gene are SGHRS and YFSETQ.

The rearrangement uses TRBV10-1 and TRBJ2-1, with 7 bases matching TRBD1. CDR3 length: 15 residues. With 3 bases clipped from V and 8 bases from J, the junction kept 10 bases outside the gene matches. The germline V gene has CDR1 WNHNN and CDR2 SYGVQD (reference sequence). The CDR3 reads CASSEGTAGKDEQFF. In DNA, the CDR3 is TGCGCCAGCAGTGAAGGGACAGCCGGTAAGGATGAGCAGTTCTTC.

The chain recombines TRBV5-1 with TRBJ2-1; TRBD2 agrees at 10 bases. The junction had 5 bases not matched to a gene; V was cut back by 4 bases and J by 4 bases. Germline values: CDR1 SGHRS, CDR2 YFSETQ. The CDR3 sequence is 15 residues long. The CDR3 reads CASSITSGDYNEQFF. CDR3 DNA: TGCGCCAGCAGCATAACTAGCGGGGATTACAATGAGCAGTTCTTC.